This TCR beta chain was obtained from a study of blood T cell repertoires in COVID-19. Study details: In each case, the material was cDNA or gDNA derived from T cells, B-cell-depleted T cells, or PBMCs.

The V gene lost 6 bases and the J gene lost 5 bases, with 13 bases spanning the gap. The CDR3 is made up of 13 amino acids. The authors' processing: Using reference gene primer amplification, nucleated cell counts were estimated. Profiling relied on immunoSEQ multiplex PCR, and the TCRdb table lists in-frame clones only, not all of them. V and J calls and clone size are copied from that table; D and trimming were computed from the DNA. This table holds approximately 90,000 clones, roughly 88% found once. This chain uses TRBV12-3 or TRBV12-4 with TRBJ2-5; D unresolved. This sequence was found in a man in his sixties with acute or convalescent COVID-19. What was sequenced was peripheral blood. The CDR3 sequence is CASSSTQTETQYF. CDR3 sequence (DNA): TGTGCCAGCAGCTCCACTCAAACGGAGACCCAGTACTTC.